This T cell receptor beta chain was observed in a study of beta chain features in type 1 diabetes. Reverse transcription of all isolated RNA meant that expressed TCRB transcripts were sequenced. The method was immunoSEQ multiplex PCR; TCRdb's version includes in-frame clones alone and lacks a portion of them. The sample shows some 180,000 clones, about 13% of them seen only once. This CDR3 comprises 13 residues. V shed 0 bases and J shed 7 bases, with 9 bases lying between them. The germline V gene has CDR1 MNHEY and CDR2 SVGAGI. The sequencing input was central memory CD4+ T cells from blood. The sequence derives from a young woman in good health. The chain employs TRBV6-5 and TRBJ1-1, with D tentatively TRBD1 (5 bases). The CDR3 DNA follows: TGTGCCAGCAGTTACTCGGGGCAGCATGAAGCTTTCTTT. Amino acids: CASSYSGQHEAFF.